These 8 T cell receptor beta chains originate from one sample sequenced in a study of T cells in Graves' hyperthyroidism and ophthalmopathy. RNA transcripts served as the template for amplifying TCR beta CDR3 regions. Initially, a first-round RT-PCR of the TCR CDR3 employed the HTBI primer set. TCRdb re-called the multiplex PCR reads with MiXCR, one entry per CDR3 protein. The data hold over 500,000 distinct CDR3 sequences, with roughly 15% observed a single time. What was sequenced was blood. These receptors were collected from a woman between 40 and 50 years old with Graves' hyperthyroidism.

As DNA, the CDR3 is TGCAGCGTTCCTAAGGGAGCTGAAGCTTTCTTT. This gives the protein CSVPKGAEAFF. The V gene is TRBV29-1, the J gene TRBJ1-1; D call uncertain. Trimming pared 5 bases from V and 6 bases from J, leaving 10 bases between. Germline CDR1 SQVTM, CDR2 ANQGSEA. This CDR3 spans 11 amino acids.

To note about this clonotype: Possible read error: a much larger clone is one base away. The genes are TRBV20-1 and TRBJ2-1; TRBD2 agrees at 11 bases. The J call could be wrong; TRBJ2-7 is a better fit for the DNA end. Germline V lookup: CDR1 DFQATT, CDR2 SNEGSKA (reference sequence). There are 17 residues in the CDR3. The CDR3 sequence: CSARVASGRRFYNEQYF. Written as DNA, the CDR3 is TGCAGTGCTAGAGTAGCTAGCGGGAGGCGATTTTACAATGAGCAGTACTTC.

This clonotype has ten or more counts. This chain uses TRBV28 with TRBJ2-7; TRBD1 aligns across 8 bases. Germline V gene lookup returns CDR1 MDHEN and CDR2 SYDVKM. This CDR3 has 16 amino acids. J was trimmed by 2 bases and V by 4 bases; bases with no gene match: 10. The CDR3 nucleotides are TGTGCCAGCAGTTATCCACCGGGACAGGCGACCTACGAGCAGTACTTC. It codes for CASSYPPGQATYEQYF.

The V and J genes are TRBV7-9 and TRBJ2-1; 11 bases fit TRBD2. Looked up from germline, CDR1 is SEHNR and CDR2 is FQNEAQ (reference sequence). Germline trimming cut 5 bases from V and 8 bases from J; bases unmatched to any gene: 8. CDR3 size: 15 residues. The DNA of the CDR3 is TGTGCCAGCAGCCCCGGGACTAGCGGTTCGTATGAGCAGTTCTTC. Protein sequence: CASSPGTSGSYEQFF.

This clonotype has a count of ten or more. This rearrangement joins TRBV11-2 to TRBJ1-2; D ambiguous. The CDR3 extends over 14 amino acids. The germline gives CDR1 SGHAT, CDR2 FQNNGV. The ends were cut back, 0 bases at V and 3 bases at J, with 8 bases in the middle. The CDR3 DNA reads TGTGCCAGCAGCTTAGATTTAACTGACTATGGCTACACCTTC. The encoded protein is CASSLDLTDYGYTF. Full variable domain (missing parts from reference TRBV11-2 and TRBJ1-2): EAGVAQSPRYKIIEKRQSVAFWCNPISGHATLYWYQQILGQGPKLLIQFQNNGVVDDSQLPKDRFSAERLKGVDSTLKIQPAKLEDSAVYLCASSLDLTDYGYTFGSGTRLTVV.

This clonotype was seen only once. Mismatch with germline at one junction end may stem from a read error. The chain uses TRBV6-1 and TRBJ2-7, with TRBD2 as a possible D gene (6 bases). The germline CDR1 and CDR2 sequences are MNHNS and SASEGT. CDR3 length: 15 residues. Here the CDR3 DNA reads TGTGCCAGCAGTGAATTGGTGGGAGGTCCCTACGAGCAGCACTTC. This translates into CASSELVGGPYEQHF.

This clonotype was recorded many times. The chain couples TRBV2 to TRBJ2-7; TRBD2 matches 8 bases. The CDR3 runs 13 residues. The germline CDR1 and CDR2 sequences are SNHLY and FYNNEI. The CDR3: CANAAGVTNEQYF. DNA for the CDR3: TGTGCTAACGCAGCGGGAGTCACCAACGAGCAGTACTTC.

This clonotype was seen ten or more times. The CDR3 coding sequence is TGTGCCAGCAGTTTAGCGGGAGGGGCGTCCTACGAGCAGTACTTC. Residues: CASSLAGGASYEQYF. This rearrangement joins TRBV12-3 or TRBV12-4 to TRBJ2-7, with TRBD2 matching 7 bases. Losses at the gene ends were 0 bases for V and 1 base for J; bases not matched to a gene: 3. This CDR3 is built from 15 residues.